The 6 T cell receptor beta chains below all came from one sample that was sequenced in a study of CD8+ T cells in alopecia areata. This sample's treatment: oral pan-JAK inhibitor, 5-10 mg twice daily. TCR sequencing used cDNA made by reverse transcription of extracted RNA. This table comes from immunoSEQ multiplex PCR, and its TCRdb copy is limited to in-frame clones, with some not included. The sample has under 350,000 clones; more than 45% are singletons. The sequences come from CD4+ T cells sorted from blood, collected at week 24, from a patient treated with tofacitinib. Receptors originate from a human donor with alopecia areata.

This clone was seen only a few times. V gene TRBV28 combines with J gene TRBJ1-1; D may be TRBD1 (5 bases). Germline V gene lookup returns CDR1 MDHEN and CDR2 SYDVKM. This CDR3 is 15 amino acids long. The V gene lost 2 bases and the J gene lost 0 bases, with 10 bases spanning the gap. In nucleotides, the CDR3 is TGTGCCAGCAGTTTACAGGGTAGAGTGAACACTGAAGCTTTCTTT. Protein: CASSLQGRVNTEAFF.

The chain couples TRBV5-1 to TRBJ1-2; D perhaps matches TRBD1 (5 bases). V was shortened by 4 bases and J by 12 bases, with 19 bases between the two germline ends. Per the germline V gene, CDR1 is SGHRS and CDR2 is YFSETQ. This CDR3 is built from 13 residues. The CDR3 region has the DNA TGCGCCAGCAGCCAAACCGGGGCCCGGGCTAACACCTTC. Its protein product is CASSQTGARANTF.

The V gene is TRBV5-1, the J gene TRBJ2-7; D gene unclear. V dropped 4 bases and J dropped 9 bases, with 20 bases sitting between them. Germline values: CDR1 SGHRS, CDR2 YFSETQ. The CDR3 covers 14 residues. The CDR3 nucleotides are TGCGCCAGCAGCCGAGCGACTGATAGCTCAGGGCAGTACTTC. The encoded protein is CASSRATDSSGQYF.

V and J are TRBV30 and TRBJ1-6; the D gene is possibly TRBD1 (5 bases). V shed 0 bases and J shed 7 bases, with 16 bases lying between them. Looked up from germline, CDR1 is GTSNPN and CDR2 is SVGIG (reference sequence). This CDR3 is 16 amino acids long. Written as DNA, the CDR3 is TGTGCCTGGAGTGTATGGTCTGGCGAGGGGAATTCACCCCTCCACTTT. It is translated as CAWSVWSGEGNSPLHF.

The V call is TRBV5-4, the J call TRBJ2-1; tentative D call: TRBD1 (6 bases). CDR3 length: 14 amino acids. Germline loops: CDR1 SGHNT, CDR2 YYREEE (reference sequence). Trimming left V 3 bases short and J 6 bases short, with 13 bases between. CDR3 protein: CASSSPTGINEQFF. The CDR3, as DNA: TGTGCCAGCAGCTCCCCGACAGGTATCAATGAGCAGTTCTTC.

As regards this clone: A junction boundary mismatches the germline segment, possibly from a read error. The chain links TRBV6-5 to TRBJ2-7, with no clear D. The CDR3 has 15 residues. The germline gives CDR1 MNHEY, CDR2 SVGAGI. Written as DNA, the CDR3 is TGTGCCAGCAGTTACTCGTTGACCCACTACTACGTGCAGTACTTC. As protein: CASSYSLTHYYVQYF.